These 17 T cell receptor beta chains originate from one sample sequenced in a study of T cells in tuberculosis (dated by TCRdb to 2016 to 2018). Library prep was done by the immunoSEQ multiplex PCR assay. The source is immuneACCESS, and TCRdb retained only in-frame sequences with V and J called. Part of the clones is not carried over; for the studies checked, unresolved V genes explain less than half of this, and the remainder is unexplained. The sample table contains 85,000 to 100,000 clones; only one count was recorded for approximately 90% of them. In total, the top ten clones hold 1.9% of the sample. Thawed, overnight-rested PBMC were stained with GMM-loaded CD1B tetramer, a Live/Dead dye and anti-CD3, then sorted on a FACS Aria II. CD1B tetramers were loaded with C32 glucose monomycolate purified from Rhodococcus equi. Source material: CD1b-GMM tetramer-negative cells sorted from PBMCs. The cell subset or site label here, explained by the study, means: T cells not binding CD1B-GMM tetramer, sorted from same donor. Source of these receptors: an adult woman with latent tuberculosis.

The J gene is TRBJ2-2, the V gene TRBV5-6, with D unresolved. CDR1 and CDR2 (germline): SGHDT, YYEEEE. V dropped 1 base and J dropped 8 bases, with 12 bases sitting between them. The CDR3 covers 14 residues. The DNA of the CDR3 is TGTGCCAGCAGCTTGCGCCCTACCCCAGGGGAGCTGTTTTTT. It yields the protein CASSLRPTPGELFF.

The genes are TRBV19 and TRBJ2-1, with TRBD2 as a possible D gene (5 bases). Germline CDR1 is LNHDA and CDR2 is SQIVND (reference sequence). CDR3 length equals 14 residues. V was shortened by 3 bases and J by 7 bases, with 13 bases between the two germline ends. The CDR3 is CASSMGNSGNEQFF. The DNA of the CDR3 is TGTGCCAGTAGTATGGGGAACTCGGGGAATGAGCAGTTCTTC.

The chain uses TRBV6-5 and TRBJ1-1; 7 nucleotides align to TRBD1. This CDR3 comprises 13 residues. Germline V gene lookup returns CDR1 MNHEY and CDR2 SVGAGI. The V gene end was trimmed by 2 bases and the J gene end by 9 bases; junction bases not matched to a gene: 6. CDR3 loop: CASSYGTGVKAFF. As DNA, the CDR3 is TGTGCCAGCAGTTACGGAACAGGGGTCAAAGCTTTCTTT.

The chain carries TRBV5-4 and TRBJ2-5; 9 bases match TRBD1. Germline lookup yields CDR1 SGHNT and CDR2 YYREEE (reference sequence). This CDR3 is built from 13 residues. The V segment lost 4 bases and the J segment 4 bases; nucleotides outside the gene matches: 2. This CDR3 reads CASSRDRAETQYF. For the CDR3, the DNA is TGTGCCAGCAGCAGGGACAGGGCAGAGACCCAGTACTTC.

This chain connects TRBV7-2 to TRBJ2-7; tentative D call: TRBD1 (5 bases). Germline V CDR1 and CDR2: SGHTA, FQGNSA. This CDR3 contains 15 residues. The germline V and J ends were trimmed by 1 base and 0 bases, with 10 bases remaining between them. CDR3 bases: TGTGCCAGCAGCTTAGGCAGGGTTAGCTCCTACGAGCAGTACTTC. Its translation is CASSLGRVSSYEQYF.

V is TRBV5-1 and J is TRBJ2-7; D unresolved. V shed 2 bases and J shed 3 bases, with 18 bases lying between them. The germline gives CDR1 SGHRS, CDR2 YFSETQ. The CDR3 extends over 16 amino acids. CDR3 DNA: TGCGCCAGCAGCTTCCGAGAACCGGAGTCTGGCTACGAGCAGTACTTC. Encoded protein: CASSFREPESGYEQYF.

This rearrangement joins TRBV9 to TRBJ2-5; 7 bases fit TRBD1. CDR3 length: 17 amino acids. Looked up from germline, CDR1 is SGDLS and CDR2 is YYNGEE. The ends lost 1 base at V and 3 bases at J; junction bases unmatched: 12. The CDR3 region is CASSVNPKDRWKETQYF. The CDR3 DNA reads as TGTGCCAGCAGCGTAAATCCAAAGGACAGGTGGAAAGAGACCCAGTACTTC. Variable domain in full (rest from reference TRBV9 and TRBJ2-5): DSGVTQTPKHLITATGQRVTLRCSPRSGDLSVYWYQQSLDQGLQFLIQYYNGEERAKGNILERFSAQQFPDLHSELNLSSLELGDSALYFCASSVNPKDRWKETQYFGPGTRLLVL.

This chain joins TRBV10-1 and TRBJ2-1; perhaps TRBD1 as D (6 bases). The CDR3 consists of 11 residues. V lost 5 bases and J 10 bases, leaving 9 bases between the germline ends. Per the germline V gene, CDR1 is WNHNN and CDR2 is SYGVQD (reference sequence). The DNA of the CDR3 is TGCGCCAGCAGTTCGGGGACAGAGCAGTTCTTC. Its protein is CASSSGTEQFF.

The table lists this clone with a count of one. This rearrangement joins TRBV27 to TRBJ1-6; 7 nucleotides agree with TRBD1. The germline gives CDR1 MNHEY, CDR2 SMNVEV (reference sequence). This CDR3 region has 13 residues. V shed 6 bases, J shed 10 bases, and the junction held 6 bases outside the gene matches. The CDR3 nucleotides read TGTGCCAGCAGCGAACAGGGGTACTCACCCCTCCACTTT. Residues: CASSEQGYSPLHF.

V and J are TRBV7-2 and TRBJ1-5; 8 nucleotides align to TRBD1. The germline V gene encodes CDR1 SGHTA and CDR2 FQGNSA. The ends lost 5 bases at V and 2 bases at J; junction bases unmatched: 5. This CDR3 is built from 15 residues. The CDR3 coding sequence is TGTGCCAGCAGCCAAGGACAGGGAGGCAATCAGCCCCAGCATTTT. Translated, it gives CASSQGQGGNQPQHF.

V is TRBV11-2 and J is TRBJ2-7; TRBD1 matches 7 bases. The CDR3 runs 16 residues. The germline V gene has CDR1 SGHAT and CDR2 FQNNGV. V lost 5 bases to trimming and J lost 4 bases; unmatched junction nucleotides: 14. DNA for the CDR3: TGTGCCAGCAGCCCAAGAACCGACAGGGCCCCTTACGAGCAGTACTTC. Residues: CASSPRTDRAPYEQYF.

The chain links TRBV5-1 to TRBJ2-5; D perhaps matches TRBD2 (6 bases). CDR1 is SGHRS, CDR2 YFSETQ, per germline. The CDR3 loop spans 14 amino acids. V lost 7 bases to trimming and J lost 2 bases, with 15 bases between them. This chain's CDR3 is CASAPGTFQETQYF. CDR3 nucleotide sequence: TGCGCCAGCGCCCCTGGGACTTTTCAAGAGACCCAGTACTTC.

The chain is built from TRBV5-1 and TRBJ2-1, with a tentative D call TRBD2 (5 bases). Germline V gene sequence: CDR1 SGHRS, CDR2 YFSETQ. This CDR3 contains 16 residues. The germline V and J ends were trimmed by 5 bases and 0 bases, with 15 bases remaining between them. CDR3: CASSEGFTPSYNEQFF. CDR3 DNA: TGCGCCAGCAGTGAGGGTTTTACACCCTCCTACAATGAGCAGTTCTTC.

This clone was seen a single time. This chain joins TRBV25-1 and TRBJ1-2; perhaps TRBD1 as D (5 bases). The CDR3 contains 12 residues. Germline loops: CDR1 MGHDK, CDR2 SYGVNS. Deletions cut 6 bases from V and 6 bases from J, with 11 bases between. In DNA, the CDR3 is TGTGCCAGCAGCAGTTGGGGGGATGGCTACACCTTC. Amino acid sequence: CASSSWGDGYTF.

V is TRBV30 and J is TRBJ2-7, with TRBD2 identical over 7 bases. The CDR3 totals 13 residues. V was pared by 7 bases and J by 2 bases, with 8 bases of the junction left unmatched. Germline-derived CDR1 and CDR2 are GTSNPN and SVGIG (reference sequence). The CDR3 nucleotides are TGTGCCTTCTCGAGCGGGGATCCCTACGAGCAGTACTTC. It specifies CAFSSGDPYEQYF. Using reference TRBV30 and TRBJ2-7 for the parts outside the CDR3, the full variable domain is SQTIHQWPATLVQPVGSPLSLECTVEGTSNPNLYWYRQAAGRGLQLLFYSVGIGQISSEVPQNLSASRPQDRQFILSSKKLLLSDSGFYLCAFSSGDPYEQYFGPGTRLTVT.

The chain carries TRBV6-1 and TRBJ2-7, with 10 positions matching TRBD2. Germline CDR1 and CDR2: MNHNS and SASEGT. V was pared by 2 bases and J by 4 bases, with 5 bases of the junction left unmatched. CDR3 size: 15 residues. The CDR3 is CASSESSGGPYEQYV. Written as DNA, the CDR3 is TGTGCCAGCAGTGAAAGTAGCGGGGGGCCTTACGAGCAGTACGTC.

The chain uses TRBV7-9 and TRBJ2-5, with TRBD1 matching over 8 bases. The J call may be mistaken, given a closer DNA end match to TRBJ2-7. Germline V gives CDR1 SEHNR, CDR2 FQNEAQ (reference sequence). This CDR3 is built from 15 residues. This chain's CDR3 is CASSLSGTGADEQYF. CDR3 coding DNA: TGTGCCAGCAGCTTATCCGGGACAGGCGCGGACGAGCAGTACTTC.